Detailed here is one T cell receptor beta chain. Seattle enrolled patients during active infection and tracked them longitudinally. The data were taken from a study of blood T cell repertoires in COVID-19. The wider study: Sites across the United States, Italy and Spain contributed samples from acute and convalescent COVID-19. T cells, B-cell-depleted T cells, or PBMCs supplied cDNA or gDNA.

The length of the CDR3 is 14 residues. Trimming stripped 7 bases from V and 10 bases from J, with 18 bases between. Per germline, CDR1 SGDLS and CDR2 YYNGEE. Under the authors' procedure: Reference gene primer amplification yielded estimated nucleated cell counts. Only in-frame clones appear in the TCRdb table, and some are missing; sequencing was by immunoSEQ multiplex PCR. The V and J calls and clone size come from that table; D and trimming were worked out from the DNA. The sample lists fewer than 350,000 clones, about 88% seen once, with 13% in the top ten. The clonotype comes from a woman aged 70-85 years with COVID-19, enrolled during active disease. The sequenced material came from peripheral blood. The V gene is TRBV9, the J gene TRBJ1-6; TRBD1 is a possible D gene (6 bases). The CDR3 nucleotides read TGTGCCAGCGGGTACCGGGACATAGGCTCACCCCTCCACTTT. It encodes CASGYRDIGSPLHF.